The subject of this entry is one TCR beta chain. The data derive from a study of blood T cell repertoires in COVID-19. The wider study: T cells, B-cell-depleted T cells, or PBMCs supplied cDNA or gDNA.

Germline V gene sequence: CDR1 WSHSY, CDR2 SAAADI. Deletions cut 7 bases from V and 3 bases from J, with 10 bases between. There are 13 residues in the CDR3. Authors' analysis steps: Nucleated cell counts were estimated from reference gene primer amplification. Some clones are missing from TCRdb's copy, which holds only in-frame ones; the method was immunoSEQ multiplex PCR. V, J and clone size are taken as reported in that table, and D and trimming were inferred from the DNA itself. Of some 40,000 clones listed, approximately 81% are singletons. The sequencing input was peripheral blood. This TCR derives from a man aged 60 to 69 in a cohort sampled during active COVID-19. The chain combines TRBV10-2 with TRBJ1-5, with D perhaps matching TRBD1 (5 bases). This CDR3 is CASNTGVNQPQHF. In DNA, the CDR3 is TGCGCCAGCAACACAGGTGTCAATCAGCCCCAGCATTTT.